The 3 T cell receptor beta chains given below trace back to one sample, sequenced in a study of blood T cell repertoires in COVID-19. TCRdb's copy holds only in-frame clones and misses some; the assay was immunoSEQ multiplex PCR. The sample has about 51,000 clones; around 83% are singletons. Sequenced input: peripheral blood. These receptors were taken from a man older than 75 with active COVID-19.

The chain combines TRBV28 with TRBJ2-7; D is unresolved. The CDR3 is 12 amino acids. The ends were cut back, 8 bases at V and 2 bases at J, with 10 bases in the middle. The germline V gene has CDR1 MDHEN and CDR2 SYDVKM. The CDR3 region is CASQAPPYEQYF. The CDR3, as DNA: TGTGCCAGCCAAGCCCCCCCCTACGAGCAGTACTTC.

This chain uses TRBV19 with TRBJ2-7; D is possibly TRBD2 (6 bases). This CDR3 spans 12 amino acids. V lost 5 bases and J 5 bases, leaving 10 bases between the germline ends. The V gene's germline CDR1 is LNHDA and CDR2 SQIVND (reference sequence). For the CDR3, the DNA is TGTGCCAGTAGTGCCGGGGGTCACGAGCAGTACTTC. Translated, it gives CASSAGGHEQYF. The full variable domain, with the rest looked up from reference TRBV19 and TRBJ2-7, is DGGITQSPKYLFRKEGQNVTLSCEQNLNHDAMYWYRQDPGQGLRLIYYSQIVNDFQKGDIAEGYSVSREKKESFPLTVTSAQKNPTAFYLCASSAGGHEQYFGPGTRLTVT.

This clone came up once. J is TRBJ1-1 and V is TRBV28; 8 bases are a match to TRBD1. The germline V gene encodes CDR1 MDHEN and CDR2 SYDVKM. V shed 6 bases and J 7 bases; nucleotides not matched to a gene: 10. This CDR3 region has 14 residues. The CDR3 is CASSTTTGADEAFF. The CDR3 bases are TGTGCCAGCAGCACAACGACAGGGGCTGATGAAGCTTTCTTT. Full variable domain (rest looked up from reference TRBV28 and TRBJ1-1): DVKVTQSSRYLVKRTGEKVFLECVQDMDHENMFWYRQDPGLGLRLIYFSYDVKMKEKGDIPEGYSVSREKKERFSLILESASTNQTSMYLCASSTTTGADEAFFGQGTRLTVV.